Sequencing of this TCR beta chain was carried out in a study of cytomegalovirus exposure and HLA in healthy donors. General study points: Cytomegalovirus-associated status was assigned to some 160 TCR beta chains.

Regarding this clone: Its antigen is not known.

Each donor was nominally healthy when sampled (though unrecorded immune exposures were likely). 13 Jbeta primers and 60 Vbeta primers were used for the PCR. In the authors' methods: Counted up in a later analysis, unique TCR beta chains came to some 82 million, with around 11 million shared. The protocol was immunoSEQ multiplex PCR, while the TCRdb copy is restricted to in-frame clones and leaves out a portion. Clone size and the V and J calls come from that table; the DNA yielded D and trimming. The sample carries nearly 300,000 clones, 75% to 90% recorded once. The clonotype comes from a middle-aged man in good health and CMV-seropositive. Sequencing was performed on PBMCs.

CDR3 sequence: CALGAAQYF. The CDR3 coding sequence is TGTGCCCTAGGGGCAGCGCAGTACTTC. The chain has TRBV2 and TRBJ2-5; TRBD1 is a possible D gene (5 bases). The V end was cut by 11 bases, the J end by 11 bases, with 12 bases between. CDR1 and CDR2 from the germline V gene are SNHLY and FYNNEI. The CDR3 contains 9 residues.